A selection of T cell receptor beta chains follows, all from one sample in a study of graft-versus-host responses after intestinal transplantation. Repertoires were generated with immunoSEQ multiplex PCR, while TCRdb's copy carries only in-frame clones and drops some. The sample includes approximately 16,000 clones, approximately 89% of them seen just once. The material was PBMCs, obtained approximately 15 weeks after intestinal transplant. These receptors originate from a human patient who received an intestinal transplant, so some T cells may come from the graft donor. Each CDR3 is given with its conserved first and last residue. D genes are given only for firm matches. Only some rows state a clone size, as once, few, many or a class for expanded clones.

d_gene: -
v_gene: TRBV21-1
len: 14
abundance: -
j_gene: TRBJ2-3
CDR3aa: CASSPPLRLETQYF
CDR3nt: TGTGCCAGCAGCCCCCCGTTACGGTTGGAAACGCAGTATTTT

d_gene: -
v_gene: TRBV2
len: 13
abundance: -
j_gene: TRBJ2-7
CDR3aa: CASLGTPYPEQYF
CDR3nt: TGTGCCAGCCTCGGGACGCCGTACCCCGAGCAGTACTTC

d_gene: -
v_gene: TRBV19
len: 14
abundance: -
j_gene: TRBJ1-1
CDR3aa: CASSIDRGSQEAFF
CDR3nt: TGTGCCAGTAGTATAGATCGTGGGAGCCAAGAAGCTTTCTTT

d_gene: -
v_gene: TRBV4-1
len: 13
abundance: -
j_gene: TRBJ2-7
CDR3aa: CASSLGTPYEQYF
CDR3nt: TGCGCCAGCAGCCTTGGGACACCCTACGAGCAGTACTTC

d_gene: -
v_gene: TRBV4-3
len: 15
abundance: -
j_gene: TRBJ2-7
CDR3aa: CASSQDSGSSYEQYF
CDR3nt: TGCGCCAGCAGCCAAGACTCGGGTAGCTCCTACGAGCAGTACTTC

d_gene: -
v_gene: TRBV6-5
len: 14
abundance: -
j_gene: TRBJ1-1
CDR3aa: CASSYSRSHTEAFF
CDR3nt: TGTGCCAGCAGTTACTCGAGAAGTCACACTGAAGCTTTCTTT

d_gene: TRBD1
v_gene: TRBV7-7
len: 17
abundance: -
j_gene: TRBJ2-2
CDR3aa: CASSLYSGTEVSGELFF
CDR3nt: TGTGCTAGCAGCTTGTATTCCGGGACAGAGGTCTCCGGGGAGCTGTTTTTT

d_gene: -
v_gene: TRBV6-1
len: 15
abundance: -
j_gene: TRBJ1-5
CDR3aa: CASSEWTDGNQPQHF
CDR3nt: TGTGCCAGCAGTGAATGGACAGACGGCAATCAGCCCCAGCATTTT

d_gene: -
v_gene: TRBV15
len: 15
abundance: -
j_gene: TRBJ2-1
CDR3aa: CATSLQVIGGNEQFF
CDR3nt: TGTGCCACCAGCCTGCAGGTGATCGGGGGCAATGAGCAGTTCTTC

d_gene: TRBD2
v_gene: TRBV9
len: 16
abundance: -
j_gene: TRBJ2-1
CDR3aa: CASSFLAGVNYNEQFF
CDR3nt: TGTGCCAGCAGCTTCTTAGCGGGAGTGAACTACAATGAGCAGTTCTTC

d_gene: -
v_gene: TRBV28
len: 17
abundance: -
j_gene: TRBJ2-3
CDR3aa: CASSSSLGSGSTDTQYF
CDR3nt: TGTGCCAGCAGTTCCTCCTTGGGTAGCGGAAGCACAGATACGCAGTATTTT

d_gene: TRBD2
v_gene: TRBV9
len: 16
abundance: -
j_gene: TRBJ2-3
CDR3aa: CASSSRTSVGGDTQYF
CDR3nt: TGTGCCAGCAGCTCCCGGACTAGCGTTGGGGGGGATACGCAGTATTTT

d_gene: TRBD2
v_gene: TRBV5-6
len: 15
abundance: -
j_gene: TRBJ2-7
CDR3aa: CASSLRDYSSYEQYF
CDR3nt: TGTGCCAGCAGCTTAAGGGACTACAGCTCCTACGAGCAGTACTTC

d_gene: TRBD1
v_gene: TRBV10-2
len: 15
abundance: once
j_gene: TRBJ2-7
CDR3aa: CASSENNRGFYEQYF
CDR3nt: TGCGCCAGCAGTGAGAATAACAGGGGGTTCTACGAGCAGTACTTC

d_gene: TRBD2
v_gene: TRBV28
len: 15
abundance: -
j_gene: TRBJ2-1
CDR3aa: CASSPGLAPYNEQFF
CDR3nt: TGTGCCAGCAGCCCCGGACTAGCACCCTACAATGAGCAGTTCTTC

d_gene: -
v_gene: TRBV7-9
len: 17
abundance: -
j_gene: TRBJ2-7
CDR3aa: CASSRPPTARRSYEQYF
CDR3nt: TGTGCCAGCAGTCGACCCCCTACAGCCCGTCGGTCCTACGAGCAGTACTTC

d_gene: TRBD2
v_gene: TRBV19
len: 19
abundance: few
j_gene: TRBJ2-1
CDR3aa: CASSTPGTSGSSSYNEQFF
CDR3nt: TGTGCCAGTAGTACCCCCGGGACTAGCGGGTCTAGCTCCTACAATGAGCAGTTCTTC

d_gene: -
v_gene: TRBV9
len: 12
abundance: -
j_gene: TRBJ2-1
CDR3aa: CASSGTVNEQFF
CDR3nt: TGTGCCAGCAGCGGGACAGTCAATGAGCAGTTCTTC

d_gene: TRBD1
v_gene: TRBV4-1
len: 18
abundance: -
j_gene: TRBJ1-4
CDR3aa: CASKTRTGGHQANEKLFF
CDR3nt: TGCGCCAGCAAGACTCGGACAGGGGGACATCAAGCTAATGAAAAACTGTTTTTT

d_gene: TRBD2
v_gene: TRBV10-1
len: 14
abundance: -
j_gene: TRBJ2-7
CDR3aa: CASSGWDYSYEQYF
CDR3nt: TGCGCCAGCAGTGGTTGGGACTACTCCTACGAGCAGTACTTC

d_gene: -
v_gene: TRBV11-1
len: 13
abundance: -
j_gene: TRBJ1-6
CDR3aa: CASSLQYNSPLHF
CDR3nt: TGTGCCAGCAGCTTACAATATAATTCACCCCTCCACTTT

d_gene: -
v_gene: TRBV5-1
len: 16
abundance: once
j_gene: TRBJ2-3
CDR3aa: CASSLGGLPSTDTQYF
CDR3nt: TGCGCCAGCAGCTTAGGTGGACTCCCTAGCACAGATACGCAGTATTTT

d_gene: -
v_gene: TRBV20-1
len: 11
abundance: -
j_gene: TRBJ1-1
CDR3aa: CSARRDTEAFF
CDR3nt: TGCAGTGCTAGGAGAGACACTGAAGCTTTCTTT

d_gene: -
v_gene: TRBV5-3
len: 15
abundance: few
j_gene: TRBJ2-7
CDR3aa: CARSMGGRVYYEQYF
CDR3nt: TGTGCCAGAAGTATGGGGGGCAGGGTTTACTACGAGCAGTACTTC

d_gene: TRBD2
v_gene: TRBV29-1
len: 13
abundance: -
j_gene: TRBJ2-7
CDR3aa: CSAAPWEGYEQYF
CDR3nt: TGCAGCGCTGCCCCCTGGGAGGGGTACGAGCAGTACTTC

d_gene: TRBD2
v_gene: TRBV19
len: 13
abundance: -
j_gene: TRBJ2-7
CDR3aa: CASSITSGNEQYF
CDR3nt: TGTGCCAGTAGTATCACTAGCGGGAATGAGCAGTACTTC

d_gene: -
v_gene: TRBV19
len: 14
abundance: -
j_gene: TRBJ2-7
CDR3aa: CASTPQGFPYEQYF
CDR3nt: TGTGCCAGTACTCCGCAGGGTTTTCCCTACGAGCAGTACTTC

d_gene: -
v_gene: TRBV11-2
len: 14
abundance: once
j_gene: TRBJ2-2
CDR3aa: CASSLAGNTGELFF
CDR3nt: TGTGCCAGCAGCTTAGCTGGGAACACCGGGGAGCTGTTTTTT

d_gene: -
v_gene: TRBV4-3
len: 14
abundance: -
j_gene: TRBJ2-7
CDR3aa: CASSHARSSYEQYF
CDR3nt: TGCGCCAGCAGCCACGCCAGGAGCTCCTACGAGCAGTACTTC

d_gene: TRBD1
v_gene: TRBV6-4
len: 14
abundance: -
j_gene: TRBJ2-2
CDR3aa: CASSRQGNTGELFF
CDR3nt: TGTGCCAGCAGTCGACAGGGGAACACCGGGGAGCTGTTTTTT

d_gene: -
v_gene: TRBV6-4
len: 15
abundance: -
j_gene: TRBJ2-3
CDR3aa: CASSALGQSTDTQYF
CDR3nt: TGTGCCAGCAGTGCTCTAGGACAGAGCACAGATACGCAGTATTTT

d_gene: TRBD2
v_gene: TRBV6-5
len: 16
abundance: -
j_gene: TRBJ2-3
CDR3aa: CASSYEASGTTDTQYF
CDR3nt: TGTGCCAGCAGTTACGAGGCTAGCGGGACCACAGATACGCAGTATTTT

d_gene: -
v_gene: TRBV9
len: 13
abundance: -
j_gene: TRBJ2-7
CDR3aa: CASSRRPAYEQYF
CDR3nt: TGTGCCAGCAGCCGCAGACCAGCCTACGAGCAGTACTTC

d_gene: -
v_gene: TRBV19
len: 17
abundance: few
j_gene: TRBJ2-3
CDR3aa: CASSITGRRSSTDTQYF
CDR3nt: TGTGCCAGTAGTATCACGGGCCGCAGGAGTAGCACAGATACGCAGTATTTT

d_gene: -
v_gene: TRBV6-6
len: 13
abundance: -
j_gene: TRBJ2-1
CDR3aa: CASSYLVRDEQFF
CDR3nt: TGTGCCAGCAGTTACCTAGTGCGCGATGAGCAGTTCTTC

d_gene: TRBD1
v_gene: TRBV28
len: 15
abundance: -
j_gene: TRBJ2-7
CDR3aa: CASSPHRGNSYEQYF
CDR3nt: TGTGCCAGCAGTCCCCACAGGGGAAACTCCTACGAGCAGTACTTC

d_gene: -
v_gene: TRBV28
len: 15
abundance: -
j_gene: TRBJ2-2
CDR3aa: CASSHKAGSTGELFF
CDR3nt: TGTGCCAGCAGCCATAAGGCGGGAAGCACCGGGGAGCTGTTTTTT

d_gene: TRBD1
v_gene: TRBV6-5
len: 15
abundance: -
j_gene: TRBJ1-1
CDR3aa: CASSRFDGTGYEAFF
CDR3nt: TGTGCCAGCAGCCGCTTCGATGGGACAGGGTATGAAGCTTTCTTT

d_gene: TRBD1
v_gene: TRBV28
len: 21
abundance: -
j_gene: TRBJ2-7
CDR3aa: CASSFLSHRTGKGSSAGEQYF
CDR3nt: TGTGCCAGCAGTTTTTTATCCCACAGGACAGGGAAAGGATCCTCCGCGGGCGAGCAGTACTTC

d_gene: -
v_gene: TRBV29-1
len: 14
abundance: -
j_gene: TRBJ2-1
CDR3aa: CIRGGELSYNEQFF
CDR3nt: TGCATCCGAGGGGGGGAGCTCTCCTACAATGAGCAGTTCTTC

d_gene: -
v_gene: TRBV28
len: 16
abundance: -
j_gene: TRBJ1-2
CDR3aa: CASSFGVGRMLYGYTF
CDR3nt: TGTGCCAGCAGTTTTGGTGTCGGCAGGATGCTATATGGCTACACCTTC

d_gene: TRBD1
v_gene: TRBV5-6
len: 14
abundance: -
j_gene: TRBJ1-4
CDR3aa: CASTLGGGYFKLFF
CDR3nt: TGTGCCAGCACCCTGGGAGGGGGCTATTTCAAACTGTTTTTT

d_gene: -
v_gene: TRBV21-1
len: 15
abundance: once
j_gene: TRBJ2-7
CDR3aa: CASSKVGAALYEQYF
CDR3nt: TGTGCCAGCAGCAAAGTGGGGGCGGCACTTTACGAGCAGTACTTC

d_gene: -
v_gene: TRBV9
len: 15
abundance: -
j_gene: TRBJ1-5
CDR3aa: CASSVGQGSNQPQHF
CDR3nt: TGTGCCAGCAGCGTAGGTCAGGGAAGCAATCAGCCCCAGCATTTT

d_gene: -
v_gene: TRBV28
len: 14
abundance: -
j_gene: TRBJ1-3
CDR3aa: CASSHPYDGNTIYF
CDR3nt: TGTGCCAGCAGCCACCCCTATGACGGAAACACCATATATTTT

d_gene: -
v_gene: TRBV19
len: 13
abundance: -
j_gene: TRBJ1-1
CDR3aa: CASSLQGDTEAFF
CDR3nt: TGTGCCAGTAGTCTACAGGGAGACACTGAAGCTTTCTTT

d_gene: -
v_gene: TRBV28
len: 12
abundance: -
j_gene: TRBJ2-7
CDR3aa: CASSSRWKEQYF
CDR3nt: TGTGCCAGCAGTTCCCGTTGGAAGGAGCAGTACTTC

d_gene: -
v_gene: TRBV5-6
len: 14
abundance: -
j_gene: TRBJ1-3
CDR3aa: CASSLVGAGNTIYF
CDR3nt: TGTGCCAGCAGCTTGGTTGGGGCTGGAAACACCATATATTTT

d_gene: -
v_gene: TRBV5-1
len: 13
abundance: -
j_gene: TRBJ1-1
CDR3aa: CASSLVRETEAFF
CDR3nt: TGCGCCAGCAGCTTGGTCCGGGAGACGGAAGCTTTCTTT

d_gene: -
v_gene: TRBV27
len: 15
abundance: once
j_gene: TRBJ1-2
CDR3aa: CASSFGPGPSYGYTF
CDR3nt: TGTGCCAGCAGTTTCGGCCCGGGACCGTCCTACGGCTACACCTTC